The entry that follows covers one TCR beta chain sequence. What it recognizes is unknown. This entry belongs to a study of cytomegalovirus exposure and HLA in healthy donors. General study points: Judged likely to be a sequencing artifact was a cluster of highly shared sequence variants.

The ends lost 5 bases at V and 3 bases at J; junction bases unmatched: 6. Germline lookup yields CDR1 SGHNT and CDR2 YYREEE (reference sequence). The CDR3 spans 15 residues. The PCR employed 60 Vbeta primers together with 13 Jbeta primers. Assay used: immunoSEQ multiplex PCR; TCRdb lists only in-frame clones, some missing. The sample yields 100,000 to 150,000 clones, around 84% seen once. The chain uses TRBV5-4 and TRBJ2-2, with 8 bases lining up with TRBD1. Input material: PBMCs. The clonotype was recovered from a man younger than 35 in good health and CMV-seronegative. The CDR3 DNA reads TGTGCCAGCAGTGCTGGACAGGGAGACACCGGGGAGCTGTTTTTT. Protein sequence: CASSAGQGDTGELFF. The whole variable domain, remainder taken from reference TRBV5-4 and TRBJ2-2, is ETGVTQSPTHLIKTRGQQVTLRCSSQSGHNTVSWYQQALGQGPQFIFQYYREEENGRGNFPPRFSGLQFPNYSSELNVNALELDDSALYLCASSAGQGDTGELFFGEGSRLTVL.